This T cell receptor (beta chain) was sequenced for a study of EBV T-cell therapy then PD-1 blockade in nasopharyngeal carcinoma. The treatment is: AdE1-LMPpoly-expanded autologous EBV-specific T-cell therapy followed by anti-PD-1 nivolumab. The CDR3 is 14 residues long. V was cut by 5 bases and J by 4 bases, with 14 bases left in between. CDR1 is MNHEY, CDR2 SMNVEV, per germline (reference sequence). Libraries were prepared by immunoSEQ multiplex PCR; TCRdb keeps only in-frame clonotypes and omits some of them. This table has roughly 15,000 clones, under 90% appearing once. A note on this clone: Antigen specificity is unknown.

Sequencing was performed on CD8+ T cells from blood, taken around day 100 from a patient whose treatment included autologous EBV-specific T cells and nivolumab. The chain carries TRBV27 and TRBJ1-1; TRBD1 is a possible D gene (6 bases). The clonotype originates from a man in his forties with nasopharyngeal carcinoma. CDR3 nucleotide sequence: TGTGCCAGCAGTCTCCGGGACACTCGCACTGAAGCTTTCTTT. Translating it yields CASSLRDTRTEAFF.